This TCR beta chain was obtained from a study of regulatory T cells in long-lasting Graves disease. This clonotype came up many times. Its antigen is unknown. Germline V gives CDR1 DFQATT, CDR2 SNEGSKA (reference sequence). This CDR3 contains 13 residues. Trimming stripped 2 bases from V and 6 bases from J, with 11 bases between. Study results and caveats: Comparison showed that persistent patients shared more public clonotypes (about 2,700) than new patients (966).

Time point reported: newly diagnosed GD, antithyroid drugs for less than 3 months. PBMC-extracted RNA yielded the TCR library. Construction of the TCR beta libraries employed iRepertoire HTBI primers in conjunction with Arm-PCR of CDR3 regions. TCRdb used MiXCR to reprocess the multiplex PCR reads, holding one entry per CDR3 protein. The sample includes over 350,000 distinct CDR3 sequences, 15% of them seen just once. The same data also contributed to another study, on T cells in Graves' hyperthyroidism and ophthalmopathy.

The chain recombines TRBV20-1 with TRBJ2-1, with D perhaps TRBD2 (5 bases). The starting material was peripheral blood mononuclear cells (PBMCs), obtained at new diagnosis, from a patient treated with antithyroid drugs. The TCR was taken from a woman aged 40 to 50 with Graves disease. The CDR3 loop is CSARSGGANEQFF. The CDR3 DNA is TGCAGTGCTAGAAGCGGCGGTGCCAATGAGCAGTTCTTC.